The present entry profiles one TCR beta chain with its context. The sample holds a few counts of this clonotype. Its specific antigen is unknown. No base-level quality is on record; no much larger clone is a single base apart. The data were obtained in a study of Graves' ophthalmopathy and Graves' hyperthyroidism (dated by TCRdb to the late 2010s). Study-level background: Peripheral blood was collected at initial diagnosis, before any treatment. To tell Graves' ophthalmopathy apart from Graves' hyperthyroidism, and to predict which patients would progress to ophthalmopathy, the study relied on TCR beta repertoire signatures. In total, some 130 blood samples were TCR-sequenced: under 45 ophthalmopathy, some 72 hyperthyroidism and roughly 17 hyperthyroidism-to-ophthalmopathy patients. A discovery set of 90 to 100 patients (43 ophthalmopathy, 55 to 65 stable hyperthyroidism) was enrolled to explore V-J signatures distinguishing ophthalmopathy from hyperthyroidism. An independent validation cohort comprised around 19 hyperthyroidism patients and some 16 patients who later progressed from hyperthyroidism to ophthalmopathy. In roughly 6 hyperthyroidism patients, T-cell repertoires of thyroid tissue and blood were compared. Following sampling, methimazole starting at 30 mg daily was administered to hyperthyroidism patients, and high-dose intravenous methylprednisolone was administered to ophthalmopathy patients. Broader findings and caveats from the paper: In cross-validation, the 13-signature model distinguished ophthalmopathy from stable hyperthyroidism with approximately 88% sensitivity and around 82% specificity, and in the test set the corresponding values were roughly 80% and 76%. Most expanded thyroid clonotypes with a frequency above 0.001 also appeared in blood, which suggests that blood repertoires may reflect the immune response in the thyroid. In validation, the model predicted ophthalmopathy progression with more than 55% sensitivity and 72.22% specificity; eleven to twelve predicted patients were CT-confirmed with GO in a median of 6.5 months. No statistical method was used to predetermine the sample size, and group allocation was not hidden from the investigators.

The ophthalmopathy patients had moderately to severely active disease, with a Clinical Activity Score of 3 or higher, a NOSPECS grade of 4 or higher, and a disease duration of less than 3 months. Anyone with other autoimmune diseases, uncontrolled infections, pregnancy or lactation was excluded from the study. Clinical symptoms, serum thyroxine, TRAb, thyroid ultrasound and orbital computed tomography were used for diagnosis. Using Ficoll-Paque density gradient centrifugation, PBMCs were isolated from about 10 ml of fresh peripheral blood. Total RNA was extracted using Trizol reagent, and RNA quality was checked on an Agilent 2100 Bioanalyzer. For repertoire sequencing, TCR beta CDR3 regions were amplified from RNA transcripts. The first round was an RT-PCR using HTBI primers with the Qiagen OneStep RT-PCR kit, and this first round was followed by a second-round multiplex PCR, then size selection and purification. Libraries were sequenced paired-end with 100 bp reads on an Illumina HiSeq2000. The authors' pipeline ran thus. SOAPnuke was used to process the reads, throwing out any read that had adapters, had uncalled bases, had a mean Phred below 15, or lacked an exact constant-primer or identifier match. COPE v1.2.5 was used to merge the high-quality paired reads. Each unique nucleotide sequence was treated as a clonotype, and MiTCR v1.1 was used to align the clonotypes to the IMGT TRB V, D and J references. Only V-J combinations with frequency above 0.0001 were analysed, covering around 99% of repertoires. For each V-J combination, a TCR clonal expansion and chaos score was defined as F50 clonal expansion divided by the chaos observed in the TCRdist matrix. Welch's t-statistics and random forest were used to reduce features to about a dozen V-J combinations, which were fed into a naive Bayes classifier. The Morisita-Horn index was used to measure how similar the thyroid and blood repertoires were. TCRdb reworked the public reads: Q25 trimming with fastp, MiXCR clone assembly, productive beta chains retained. Identical CDR3 protein sequences are pooled into one entry, listed with their most common genes and DNA. The V and J calls here are based on TCRdb, not the publication. This sample holds 650,000 to 800,000 distinct CDR3 sequences; roughly 39% were observed only once. About 3.3% of the sample belongs to the ten largest clones.

The CDR3 goes from the cysteine to the phenylalanine over 16 residues. Only the CDR3 part of the read is kept: 48 bases, read in frame from the first base. CDR1 and CDR2 (LNHDA, SQIVND) derive from the germline V gene (reference sequence). Germline trimming amounts to 3 bases on V and 5 bases on J, with 8 as the count of junction bases outside the gene matches. This receptor chain uses TRBV19 and TRBJ1-1; 11 bases in between match TRBD1. The source of this sequence is an adult man with Graves' ophthalmopathy. What was sequenced was peripheral blood. The CDR3 protein is CASSIRTGGWRTEAFF. The DNA sequence reads TGTGCCAGTAGTATTAGGACAGGGGGCTGGCGAACTGAAGCTTTCTTT.